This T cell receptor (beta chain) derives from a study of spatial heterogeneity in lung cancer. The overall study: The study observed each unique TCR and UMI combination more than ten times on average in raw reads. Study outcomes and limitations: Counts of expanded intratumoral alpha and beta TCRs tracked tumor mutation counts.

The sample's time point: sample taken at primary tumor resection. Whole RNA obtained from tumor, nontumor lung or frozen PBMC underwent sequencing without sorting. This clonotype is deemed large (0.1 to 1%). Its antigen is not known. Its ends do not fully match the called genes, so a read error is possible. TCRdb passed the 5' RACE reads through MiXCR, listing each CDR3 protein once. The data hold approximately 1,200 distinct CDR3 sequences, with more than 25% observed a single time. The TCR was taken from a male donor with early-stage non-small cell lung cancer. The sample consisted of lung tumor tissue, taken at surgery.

The CDR3 region is CASSQALGQGMPRVF. The CDR3, as DNA: TGTGCCAGCAGCCAAGCTTTGGGACAGGGGATGCCTAGGGTCTTC. This chain uses TRBV14 with TRBJ2-1; 10 bases align to TRBD1. The CDR3 length is 15 residues. Looked up from germline, CDR1 is SGHDN and CDR2 is FVKESK.